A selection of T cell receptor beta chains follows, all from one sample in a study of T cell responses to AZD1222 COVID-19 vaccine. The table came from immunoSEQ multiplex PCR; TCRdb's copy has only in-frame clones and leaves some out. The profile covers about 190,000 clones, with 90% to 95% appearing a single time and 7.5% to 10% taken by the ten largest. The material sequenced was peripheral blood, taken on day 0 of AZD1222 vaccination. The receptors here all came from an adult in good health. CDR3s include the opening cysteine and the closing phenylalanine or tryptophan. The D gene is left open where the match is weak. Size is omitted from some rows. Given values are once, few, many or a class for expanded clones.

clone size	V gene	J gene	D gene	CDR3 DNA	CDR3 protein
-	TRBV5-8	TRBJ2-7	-	TGTGCCAGCAGCTTTGCCCGCGAGCAGTACTTC	CASSFAREQYF
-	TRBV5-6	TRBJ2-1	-	TGTGCCAGCAGCCTCCCCTCTGATGAGCAGTTCTTC	CASSLPSDEQFF
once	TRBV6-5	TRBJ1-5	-	TGTGCCAGTAACGCAGATAGCAATCAGCCCCAGCATTTT	CASNADSNQPQHF
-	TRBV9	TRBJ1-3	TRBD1	TGTGCCAGCAGCTTTCGGACAGGGGCTGGAAACACCATATATTTT	CASSFRTGAGNTIYF
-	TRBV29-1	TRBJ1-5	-	TGCAGCGTTGATCTAGGGCTAGGGCAGCCCCAGCATTTT	CSVDLGLGQPQHF
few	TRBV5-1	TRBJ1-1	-	TGCGCCAGCAGCTCTCAGGGAGAGGGGTGGACTGAAGCTTTCTTT	CASSSQGEGWTEAFF
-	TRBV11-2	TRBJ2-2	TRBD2	TGTGCCAGCAGCTCGGGACTAATCGGAACCGGGGAGCTGTTTTTT	CASSSGLIGTGELFF
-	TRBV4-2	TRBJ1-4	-	TGTGCCAGCAGCCAAGAACCCCGAATCAATAATGAAAAACTGTTTTTT	CASSQEPRINNEKLFF
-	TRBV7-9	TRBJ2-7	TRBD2	TGTGCCAGCAGCTCCGACCTAGCGGGTGAGCAGTACTTC	CASSSDLAGEQYF
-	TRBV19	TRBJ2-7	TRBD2	TGTGCCAGTAGAGGACTAGCGGGAGGATCCTACGAGCAGTACTTC	CASRGLAGGSYEQYF
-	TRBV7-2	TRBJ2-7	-	TGTGCCAGCACCTCCCAGCGGGTCGCCTACGAGCAGTACTTC	CASTSQRVAYEQYF
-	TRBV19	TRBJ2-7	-	TGTGCCAGTAGTATAGATGGGGACGAGCAGTACTTC	CASSIDGDEQYF
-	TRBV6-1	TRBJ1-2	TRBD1	TGTGCCAGCAGTGAACGTCACAGGGGGTTCAACTATGGCTACACCTTC	CASSERHRGFNYGYTF
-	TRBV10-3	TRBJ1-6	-	TGTGCCGTACATCCAGGGAGCTCCTATAATTCACCCCTCCACTTT	CAVHPGSSYNSPLHF
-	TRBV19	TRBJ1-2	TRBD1	TGTGCCAGTAGTAACAGGGGAGGATCCTACTATGGCTACACCTTC	CASSNRGGSYYGYTF
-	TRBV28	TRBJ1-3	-	TGTGCCAGCAGTACAGTGAACCCTGGAAACACCATATATTTT	CASSTVNPGNTIYF
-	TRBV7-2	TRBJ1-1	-	TGTGCCAGCAGCCACGATCACACTGAAGCTTTCTTT	CASSHDHTEAFF
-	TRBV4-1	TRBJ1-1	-	TGCGCCAGCAGCCAAGATCGGATACAGGGTGAAGCTTTCTTT	CASSQDRIQGEAFF
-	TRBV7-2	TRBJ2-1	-	TGTGCCAGCAGCTTAGAGTGGGGCTCCTACAATGAGCAGTTCTTC	CASSLEWGSYNEQFF
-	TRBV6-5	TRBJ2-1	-	TGTGCCAGCAGTCCGCCGGACAGTTTGTACAAGCTCTTC	CASSPPDSLYKLF
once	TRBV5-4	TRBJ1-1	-	TGTGCCAGCACCCGGCCAGGGGCGAACACTGAAGCTTTCTTT	CASTRPGANTEAFF
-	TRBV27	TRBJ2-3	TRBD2	TGTGCCAGCAGTTTAGTAGCGGGGGACACGCAGTATTTT	CASSLVAGDTQYF
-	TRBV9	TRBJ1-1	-	TGTGCCAGCAGCGCCCCGAGGGCCGGGGCTGTGAACACTGAAGCTTTCTTT	CASSAPRAGAVNTEAFF
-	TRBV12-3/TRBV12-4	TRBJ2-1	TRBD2	TGTGCCAGCAGTCAGACTAGCGGGGGGTTCCAGTTCTTC	CASSQTSGGFQFF
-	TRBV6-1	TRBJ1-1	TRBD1	TGTGCCAGCAGTGAACGGCAGGGGGCGATGAACACTGAAGCTTTCTTT	CASSERQGAMNTEAFF
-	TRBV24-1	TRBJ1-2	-	TGTGCCACCAGTGAAGCAGGGTTAGGCTATGGCTACACCTTC	CATSEAGLGYGYTF
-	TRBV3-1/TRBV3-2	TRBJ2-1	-	TGTGCCAGCAGCCAAGGACTAGGAGCTCATGAGCAGTTCTTC	CASSQGLGAHEQFF
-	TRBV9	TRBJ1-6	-	TGTGCCAGCAGCGTAGATCCCCTTGATAATTCACCCCTCCACTTT	CASSVDPLDNSPLHF
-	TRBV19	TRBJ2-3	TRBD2	TGTGCCAGTAGAAACGTAGCGGGGATGAGCACAGATACGCAGTATTTT	CASRNVAGMSTDTQYF
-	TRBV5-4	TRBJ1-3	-	TGTGCCAGCAGTATAGGCCGGACACATGGAAACACCATATATTTT	CASSIGRTHGNTIYF
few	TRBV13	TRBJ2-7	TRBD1	TGTGCCAGCAGCTTATTTGGGACAGCCTACGAGCAGTACTTC	CASSLFGTAYEQYF
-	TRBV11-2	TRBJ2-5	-	TGTGCCAGCAGCCCAGGGGAGACCCAGTACTTC	CASSPGETQYF
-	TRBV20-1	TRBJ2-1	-	TGCAGTGCCAACCGGTGGAATGAGCAGTTCTTC	CSANRWNEQFF
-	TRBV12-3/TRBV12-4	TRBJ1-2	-	TGTGCCAGCAGTTTACAGGACTATGGCTACACCTTC	CASSLQDYGYTF
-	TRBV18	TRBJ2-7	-	TGTGCCAGCTCACCAGTTGGACACTCACATAGGACCTACGAGCAGTACTTC	CASSPVGHSHRTYEQYF
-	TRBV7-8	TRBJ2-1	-	TGTGCCAGCAGCTTCAACTCCGACAATGAGCAGTTCTTC	CASSFNSDNEQFF
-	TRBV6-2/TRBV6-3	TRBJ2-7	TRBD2	TGTGCCAGCAGTTACTCTAGCGGGAGGCTAAACGAGCAGTACTTC	CASSYSSGRLNEQYF
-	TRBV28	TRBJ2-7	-	TGTGCCAGCAGTTTTCACACTAGAGCCTACGAGCAGTACTTC	CASSFHTRAYEQYF
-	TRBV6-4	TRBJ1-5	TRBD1	TGTGCCAGACAGGAGAGGGAGGGACAGGGTCCCTACCCGCCGAGGCCCCAGCATTTT	CARQEREGQGPYPPRPQHF
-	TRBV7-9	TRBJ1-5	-	TGTGCCAGCAGCTTAAAAGGAGGTAATCAGCCCCAGCATTTT	CASSLKGGNQPQHF
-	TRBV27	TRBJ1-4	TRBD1	TGTGCCAGCACCTTCGGGACAGGGGGCCCCAATGAAAAACTGTTTTTT	CASTFGTGGPNEKLFF
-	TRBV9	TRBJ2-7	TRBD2	TGTGCCAGCAGCGTAGCTAGCGGTCCATTCGTCGAGCAGTACTTC	CASSVASGPFVEQYF
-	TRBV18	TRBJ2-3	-	TGTGCCAGCTCCCCCGATCGATCAGATACGCAGTATTTT	CASSPDRSDTQYF
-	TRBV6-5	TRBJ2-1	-	TGTGCCAGCAGCGTGGACAGTAACTCTAACAATGAGCAGTTCTTC	CASSVDSNSNNEQFF
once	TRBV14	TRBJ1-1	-	TGTGCCAGCAGCCAAAAAGGAGGTTTGAACACTGAAGCTTTCTTT	CASSQKGGLNTEAFF
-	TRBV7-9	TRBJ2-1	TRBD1	TGTGCCAGCAGCTTTCCGGGACAGTACAATGAGCAGTTCTTC	CASSFPGQYNEQFF
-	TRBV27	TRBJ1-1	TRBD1	TGTGCCAGCAGCCAAGACAGGGGCACTGAAGCTTTCTTT	CASSQDRGTEAFF
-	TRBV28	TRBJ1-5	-	TGTGCCAGCAGTTTCGCGGGTTTCAATCAGCCCCAGCATTTT	CASSFAGFNQPQHF
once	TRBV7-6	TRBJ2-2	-	TGTGCCAGCAGCTTAGGGGGGGCGAACACCGGGGAGCTGTTTTTT	CASSLGGANTGELFF
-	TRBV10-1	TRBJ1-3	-	TGCGCCAGCAGTGCCGTCGGGAGGGGTGATAGCTCTGGAAACACCATATATTTT	CASSAVGRGDSSGNTIYF
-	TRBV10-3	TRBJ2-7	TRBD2	TGTGCCATCAGTGGGGGCGGGAGGGCCTACGAGCAGTACTTC	CAISGGGRAYEQYF